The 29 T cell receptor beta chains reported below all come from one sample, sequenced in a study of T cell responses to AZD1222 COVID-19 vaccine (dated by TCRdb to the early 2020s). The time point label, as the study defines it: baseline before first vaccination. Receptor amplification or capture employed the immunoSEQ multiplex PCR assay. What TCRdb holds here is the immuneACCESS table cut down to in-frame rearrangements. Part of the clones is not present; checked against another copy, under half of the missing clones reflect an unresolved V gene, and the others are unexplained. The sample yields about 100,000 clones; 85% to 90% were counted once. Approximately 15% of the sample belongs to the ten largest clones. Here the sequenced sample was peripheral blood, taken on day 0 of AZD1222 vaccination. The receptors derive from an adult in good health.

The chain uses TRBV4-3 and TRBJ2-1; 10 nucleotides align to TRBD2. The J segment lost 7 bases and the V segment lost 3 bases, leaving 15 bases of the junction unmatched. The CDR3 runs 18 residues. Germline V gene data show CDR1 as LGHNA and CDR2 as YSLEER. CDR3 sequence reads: CASSQGGTLAGVGNEQFF. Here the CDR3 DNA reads TGCGCCAGCAGCCAGGGTGGGACCCTAGCGGGAGTCGGAAATGAGCAGTTCTTC.

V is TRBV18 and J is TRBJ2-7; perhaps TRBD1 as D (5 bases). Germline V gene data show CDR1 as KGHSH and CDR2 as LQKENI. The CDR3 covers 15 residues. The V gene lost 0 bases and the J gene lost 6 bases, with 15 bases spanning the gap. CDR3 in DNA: TGTGCCAGCTCACCACCGGGGCCAAACGTGATCGAGCAGTACTTC. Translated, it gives CASSPPGPNVIEQYF.

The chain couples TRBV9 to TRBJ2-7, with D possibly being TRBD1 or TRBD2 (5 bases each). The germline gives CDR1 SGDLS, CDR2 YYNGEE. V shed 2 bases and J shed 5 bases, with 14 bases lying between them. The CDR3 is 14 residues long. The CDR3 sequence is CASSVRGLPNEQYF. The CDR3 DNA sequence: TGTGCCAGCAGCGTCCGGGGCCTACCCAACGAGCAGTACTTC. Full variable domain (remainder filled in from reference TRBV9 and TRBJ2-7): DSGVTQTPKHLITATGQRVTLRCSPRSGDLSVYWYQQSLDQGLQFLIQYYNGEERAKGNILERFSAQQFPDLHSELNLSSLELGDSALYFCASSVRGLPNEQYFGPGTRLTVT.

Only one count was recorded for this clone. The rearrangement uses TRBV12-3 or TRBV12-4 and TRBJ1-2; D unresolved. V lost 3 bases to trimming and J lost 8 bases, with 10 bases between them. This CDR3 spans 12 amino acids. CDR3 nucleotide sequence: TGTGCCAGCAGTTTCTTGGGGAAGGGCTACACCTTC. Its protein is CASSFLGKGYTF.

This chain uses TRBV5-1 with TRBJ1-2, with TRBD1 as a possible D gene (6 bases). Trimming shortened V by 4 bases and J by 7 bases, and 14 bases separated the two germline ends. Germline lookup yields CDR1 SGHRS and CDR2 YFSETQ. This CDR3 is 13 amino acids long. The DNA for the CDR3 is TGCGCCAGCAGCCGGGAGGCGGGGGCTGGCTACACCTTC. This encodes CASSREAGAGYTF. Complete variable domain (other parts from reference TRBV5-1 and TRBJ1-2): KAGVTQTPRYLIKTRGQQVTLSCSPISGHRSVSWYQQTPGQGLQFLFEYFSETQRNKGNFPGRFSGRQFSNSRSEMNVSTLELGDSALYLCASSREAGAGYTFGSGTRLTVV.

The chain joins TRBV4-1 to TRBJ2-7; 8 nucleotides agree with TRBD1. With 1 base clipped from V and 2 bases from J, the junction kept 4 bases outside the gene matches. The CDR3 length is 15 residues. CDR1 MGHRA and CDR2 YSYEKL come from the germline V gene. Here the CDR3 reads CASSQGQGPAYEQYF. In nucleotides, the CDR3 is TGCGCCAGCAGCCAAGGACAGGGGCCTGCCTACGAGCAGTACTTC.

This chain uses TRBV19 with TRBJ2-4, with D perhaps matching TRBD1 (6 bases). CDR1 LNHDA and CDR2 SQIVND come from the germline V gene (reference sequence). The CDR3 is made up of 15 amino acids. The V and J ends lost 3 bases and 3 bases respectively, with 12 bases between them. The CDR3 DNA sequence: TGTGCCAGTAGTATGGACAGCAGCTTCAAAAACATTCAGTACTTC. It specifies CASSMDSSFKNIQYF. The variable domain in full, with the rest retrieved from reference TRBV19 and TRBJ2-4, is DGGITQSPKYLFRKEGQNVTLSCEQNLNHDAMYWYRQDPGQGLRLIYYSQIVNDFQKGDIAEGYSVSREKKESFPLTVTSAQKNPTAFYLCASSMDSSFKNIQYFGAGTRLSVL.

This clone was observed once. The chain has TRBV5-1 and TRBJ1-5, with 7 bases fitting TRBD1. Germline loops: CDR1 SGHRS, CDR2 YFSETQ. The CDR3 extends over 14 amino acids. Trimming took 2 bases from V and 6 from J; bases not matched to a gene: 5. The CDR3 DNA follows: TGCGCCAGCAGCTTAGGGACAGATTCTCAGCCCCAGCATTTT. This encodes CASSLGTDSQPQHF.

Here the CDR3 DNA reads TGCAGCGTTGAGGAACAGGGGTTACAGGCGGATGAAGCTTTCTTT. It yields the protein CSVEEQGLQADEAFF. The chain couples TRBV29-1 to TRBJ1-1; 7 bases match TRBD1. Unmatched junction bases numbered 14, after V lost 3 bases and J lost 7 bases. This CDR3 is 15 amino acids long. Germline V gene lookup returns CDR1 SQVTM and CDR2 ANQGSEA.

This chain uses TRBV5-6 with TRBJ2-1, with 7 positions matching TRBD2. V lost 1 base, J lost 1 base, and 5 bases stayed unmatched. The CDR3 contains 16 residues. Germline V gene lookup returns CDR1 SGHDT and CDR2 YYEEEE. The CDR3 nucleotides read TGTGCCAGCAGCTTGCAGGGCGGGAGTTCCTACAATGAGCAGTTCTTC. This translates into CASSLQGGSSYNEQFF.

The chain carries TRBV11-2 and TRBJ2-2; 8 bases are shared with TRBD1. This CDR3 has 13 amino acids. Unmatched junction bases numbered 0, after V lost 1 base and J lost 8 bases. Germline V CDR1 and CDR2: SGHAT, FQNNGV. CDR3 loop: CASSLGQGGELFF. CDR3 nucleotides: TGTGCCAGCAGCTTAGGACAGGGGGGGGAGCTGTTTTTT.

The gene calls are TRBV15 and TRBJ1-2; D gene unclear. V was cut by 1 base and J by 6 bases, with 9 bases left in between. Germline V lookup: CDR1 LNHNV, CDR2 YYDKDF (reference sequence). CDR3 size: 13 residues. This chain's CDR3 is CATSRGPSHGYTF. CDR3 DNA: TGTGCCACCAGCAGAGGACCGTCCCATGGCTACACCTTC.

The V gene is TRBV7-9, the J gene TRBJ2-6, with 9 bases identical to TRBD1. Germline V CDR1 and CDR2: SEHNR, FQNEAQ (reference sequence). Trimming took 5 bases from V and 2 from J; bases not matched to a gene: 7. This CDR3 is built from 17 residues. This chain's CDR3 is CASSVGTGFTGANVLTF. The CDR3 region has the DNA TGTGCCAGCAGCGTAGGGACAGGGTTCACTGGGGCCAACGTCCTGACTTTC.

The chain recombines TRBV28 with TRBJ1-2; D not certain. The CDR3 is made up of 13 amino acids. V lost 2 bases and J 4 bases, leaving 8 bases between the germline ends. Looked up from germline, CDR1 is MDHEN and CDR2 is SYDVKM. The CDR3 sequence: CASSLQGVYGYTF. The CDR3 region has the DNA TGTGCCAGCAGTTTACAAGGCGTCTATGGCTACACCTTC.

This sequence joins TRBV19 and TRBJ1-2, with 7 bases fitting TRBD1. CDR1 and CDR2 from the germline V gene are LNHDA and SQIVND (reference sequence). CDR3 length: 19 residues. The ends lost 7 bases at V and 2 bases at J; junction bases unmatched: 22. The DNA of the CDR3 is TGTGCCAGTACCTCGCCCAGGGGGGACCCAACTCCATCCAACTATGGCTACACCTTC. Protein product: CASTSPRGDPTPSNYGYTF. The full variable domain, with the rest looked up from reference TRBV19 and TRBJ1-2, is DGGITQSPKYLFRKEGQNVTLSCEQNLNHDAMYWYRQDPGQGLRLIYYSQIVNDFQKGDIAEGYSVSREKKESFPLTVTSAQKNPTAFYLCASTSPRGDPTPSNYGYTFGSGTRLTVV.

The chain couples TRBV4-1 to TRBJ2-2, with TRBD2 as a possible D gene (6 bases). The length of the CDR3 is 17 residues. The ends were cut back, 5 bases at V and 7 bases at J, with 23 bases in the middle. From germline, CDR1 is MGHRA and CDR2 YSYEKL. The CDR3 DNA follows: TGCGCCAGCAGCAAGACCGGGACTGGGGGACGGGTCGGGGAGCTGTTTTTT. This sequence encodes CASSKTGTGGRVGELFF.

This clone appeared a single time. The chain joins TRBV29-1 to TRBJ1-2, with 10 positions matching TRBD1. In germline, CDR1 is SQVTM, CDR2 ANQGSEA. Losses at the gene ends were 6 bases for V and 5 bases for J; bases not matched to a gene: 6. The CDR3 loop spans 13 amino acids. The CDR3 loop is CSVLGQGGYGYTF. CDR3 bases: TGCAGCGTCCTCGGACAGGGGGGGTATGGCTACACCTTC. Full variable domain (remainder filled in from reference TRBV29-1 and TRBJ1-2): SAVISQKPSRDICQRGTSLTIQCQVDSQVTMMFWYRQQPGQSLTLIATANQGSEATYESGFVIDKFPISRPNLTFSTLTVSNMSPEDSSIYLCSVLGQGGYGYTFGSGTRLTVV.

The CDR3 reads CASSPERDNNSPLHF. CDR3 in DNA: TGTGCCAGCTCACCAGAGAGGGACAATAATTCACCCCTCCACTTT. This sequence joins TRBV18 and TRBJ1-6; D is possibly TRBD1 (6 bases). Trimming pared 2 bases from V and 5 bases from J, leaving 10 bases between. Germline CDR1 and CDR2: KGHSH and LQKENI. The CDR3 consists of 15 residues.

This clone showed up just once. CDR3 in amino acids: CASSLLSNYNEQFF. DNA of the CDR3: TGCGCCAGCAGCTTGTTGTCTAACTACAATGAGCAGTTCTTC. J is TRBJ2-1 and V is TRBV5-1; D gene unclear. V was clipped by 1 base and J by 3 bases, with 8 bases between them. The CDR3 extends over 14 amino acids. In germline, CDR1 is SGHRS, CDR2 YFSETQ. Full variable domain (outside the CDR3, taken from reference TRBV5-1 and TRBJ2-1): KAGVTQTPRYLIKTRGQQVTLSCSPISGHRSVSWYQQTPGQGLQFLFEYFSETQRNKGNFPGRFSGRQFSNSRSEMNVSTLELGDSALYLCASSLLSNYNEQFFGPGTRLTVL.

The CDR3: CASSYSQLTNSPLHF. CDR3 sequence (DNA): TGTGCCAGCAGTTACTCACAGCTAACGAATTCACCCCTCCACTTT. The rearrangement links TRBV6-5 to TRBJ1-6; D is uncertain. This CDR3 comprises 15 residues. Germline V gene lookup returns CDR1 MNHEY and CDR2 SVGAGI. V shed 0 bases and J shed 7 bases, with 10 bases lying between them.

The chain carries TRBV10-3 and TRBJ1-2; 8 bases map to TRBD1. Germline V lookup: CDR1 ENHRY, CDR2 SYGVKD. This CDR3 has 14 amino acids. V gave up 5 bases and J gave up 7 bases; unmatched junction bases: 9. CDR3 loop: CAISPDRDRGGYTF. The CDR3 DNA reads TGTGCCATCAGTCCGGACAGGGATCGTGGTGGCTACACCTTC.

Written as DNA, the CDR3 is TGTGCCAGCAGCTTCTACCCCGCGAAGGGGGCTGGCGAGCAGTACTTC. Translation: CASSFYPAKGAGEQYF. The V gene is TRBV7-6, the J gene TRBJ2-7, with 7 positions matching TRBD1. Trimming took 3 bases from V and 6 from J; bases not matched to a gene: 14. This CDR3 region has 16 residues. CDR1 SGHVS and CDR2 FNYEAQ come from the germline V gene.

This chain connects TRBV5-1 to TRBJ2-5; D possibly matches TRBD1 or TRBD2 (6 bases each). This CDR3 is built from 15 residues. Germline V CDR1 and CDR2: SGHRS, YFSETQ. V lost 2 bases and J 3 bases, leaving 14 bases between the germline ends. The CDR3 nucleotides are TGCGCCAGCAGCTTCGGGGGCAGGGGAAAAGAGACCCAGTACTTC. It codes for CASSFGGRGKETQYF.

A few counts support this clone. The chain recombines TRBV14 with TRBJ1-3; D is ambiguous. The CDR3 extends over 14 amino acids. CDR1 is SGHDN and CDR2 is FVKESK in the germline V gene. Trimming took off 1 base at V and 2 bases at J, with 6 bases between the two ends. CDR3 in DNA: TGTGCCAGCAGCCAAGTGCACCCTGGAAACACCATATATTTT. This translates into CASSQVHPGNTIYF.

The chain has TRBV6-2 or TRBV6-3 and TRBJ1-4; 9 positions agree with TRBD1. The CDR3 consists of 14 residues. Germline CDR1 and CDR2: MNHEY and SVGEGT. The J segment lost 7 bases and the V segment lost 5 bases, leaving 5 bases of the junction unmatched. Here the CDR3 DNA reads TGTGCCAGCAGTCCGGACAGGGGTACTGAAAAACTGTTTTTT. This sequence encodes CASSPDRGTEKLFF.

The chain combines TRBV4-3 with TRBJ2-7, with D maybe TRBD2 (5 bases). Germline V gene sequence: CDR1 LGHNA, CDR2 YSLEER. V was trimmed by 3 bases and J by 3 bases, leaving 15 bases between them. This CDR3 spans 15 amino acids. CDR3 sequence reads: CASSQATGSDYEQYF. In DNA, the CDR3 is TGCGCCAGCAGCCAGGCCACCGGTAGCGACTACGAGCAGTACTTC.

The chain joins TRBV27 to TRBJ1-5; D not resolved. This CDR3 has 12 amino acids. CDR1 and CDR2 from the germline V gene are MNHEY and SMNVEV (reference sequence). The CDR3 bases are TGTGCTGTTTTGGAGGGTAGGCAGCCCCAGCATTTT. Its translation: CAVLEGRQPQHF.

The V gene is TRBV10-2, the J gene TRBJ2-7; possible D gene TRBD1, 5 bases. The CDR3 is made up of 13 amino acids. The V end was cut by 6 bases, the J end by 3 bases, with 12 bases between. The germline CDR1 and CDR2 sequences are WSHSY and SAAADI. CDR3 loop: CASRVGQDYEQYF. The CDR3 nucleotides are TGCGCCAGCAGGGTTGGACAAGACTACGAGCAGTACTTC.

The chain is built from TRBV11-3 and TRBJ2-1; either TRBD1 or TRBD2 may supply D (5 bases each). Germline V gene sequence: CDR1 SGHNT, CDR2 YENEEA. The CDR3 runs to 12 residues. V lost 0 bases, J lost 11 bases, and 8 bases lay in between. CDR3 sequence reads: CASSLDGTKQFF. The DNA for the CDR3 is TGTGCCAGCAGCTTAGACGGGACCAAGCAGTTCTTC.